These 21 T cell receptor beta chains came from one sample sequenced in a study of cytomegalovirus exposure and HLA in healthy donors. The PCR used 60 Vbeta and 13 Jbeta primers. Measured with immunoSEQ multiplex PCR; TCRdb has only the in-frame clones, and not every one. Among under 200,000 clones listed, approximately 70% were seen once. The material sequenced was PBMCs. The receptors were sampled from a woman aged 25 to 39 in good health and CMV-seronegative.

The CDR3 reads CSVGMQGGYTF. As DNA, the CDR3 is TGCAGCGTTGGGATGCAGGGGGGCTACACCTTC. The V gene is TRBV29-1, the J gene TRBJ1-2; D might be TRBD1 (6 bases). Between the trimmed V and J ends, which lost 4 bases and 8 bases, there was a span of 11 bases. The germline gives CDR1 SQVTM, CDR2 ANQGSEA. This CDR3 is 11 amino acids long.

This chain uses TRBV4-1 with TRBJ2-5; D call uncertain. Between the trimmed V and J ends, which lost 0 bases and 2 bases, there was a span of 16 bases. There are 17 residues in the CDR3. In germline, CDR1 is MGHRA, CDR2 YSYEKL. CDR3 sequence (DNA): TGCGCCAGCAGCCAAGATCGCCTTGGCAATCTGCAAGAGACCCAGTACTTC. Translated, it gives CASSQDRLGNLQETQYF.

V gene TRBV11-3 combines with J gene TRBJ2-3, with D maybe TRBD2 (6 bases). The ends were cut back, 3 bases at V and 0 bases at J, with 13 bases in the middle. This CDR3 has 16 amino acids. Germline V gene data show CDR1 as SGHNT and CDR2 as YENEEA. Written as DNA, the CDR3 is TGTGCCAGCAGCTTGGGGAGCGGGTTTAGCACAGATACGCAGTATTTT. Translated: CASSLGSGFSTDTQYF.

The chain uses TRBV5-1 and TRBJ2-1; D unresolved. Between the trimmed V and J ends, which lost 0 bases and 8 bases, there was a span of 15 bases. The CDR3 is made up of 15 amino acids. Per the germline V gene, CDR1 is SGHRS and CDR2 is YFSETQ. The CDR3 loop reads CASSLVVPPPDEQFF. Written as DNA, the CDR3 is TGCGCCAGCAGCTTGGTCGTTCCTCCCCCCGATGAGCAGTTCTTC.

CDR3 amino acids: CASSQIGTGSNYGYTF. The CDR3 DNA reads as TGCGCCAGCAGCCAAATTGGGACAGGCTCGAACTATGGCTACACCTTC. The chain combines TRBV4-1 with TRBJ1-2; TRBD1 aligns across 8 bases. The V and J ends lost 2 bases and 2 bases, in that order; junction bases with no gene match: 7. The germline V gene encodes CDR1 MGHRA and CDR2 YSYEKL. This CDR3 contains 16 residues.

V gene TRBV7-9 combines with J gene TRBJ2-2; 10 bases agree with TRBD1. The V and J ends lost 3 bases and 5 bases, in that order; junction bases with no gene match: 9. CDR3 size: 17 residues. Germline V gives CDR1 SEHNR, CDR2 FQNEAQ (reference sequence). CDR3 amino acids: CASSFWGWDRGTGELFF. CDR3 nucleotide sequence: TGTGCCAGCAGCTTCTGGGGATGGGACAGGGGAACCGGGGAGCTGTTTTTT. The entire variable domain, with the rest obtained from reference TRBV7-9 and TRBJ2-2, is as follows: DTGVSQNPRHKITKRGQNVTFRCDPISEHNRLYWYRQTLGQGPEFLTYFQNEAQLEKSRLLSDRFSAERPKGSFSTLEIQRTEQGDSAMYLCASSFWGWDRGTGELFFGEGSRLTVL.

The table lists this clone with a count of one. The chain combines TRBV7-6 with TRBJ1-2, with a possible D match to TRBD1 (5 bases). V was trimmed by 2 bases and J by 0 bases, leaving 25 bases between them. Germline V lookup: CDR1 SGHVS, CDR2 FNYEAQ. The CDR3 spans 20 residues. The CDR3 DNA reads as TGTGCCAGCAGCTTAACGGGGGGTCGACCTCGGGGAACTTCTAACTATGGCTACACCTTC. This gives the protein CASSLTGGRPRGTSNYGYTF. Full variable domain (missing parts from reference TRBV7-6 and TRBJ1-2): GAGVSQSPRYKVTKRGQDVALRCDPISGHVSLYWYRQALGQGPEFLTYFNYEAQQDKSGLPNDRFSAERPEGSISTLTIQRTEQRDSAMYRCASSLTGGRPRGTSNYGYTFGSGTRLTVV.

The CDR3 spells CASSPGGRSSYEQYF. DNA of the CDR3: TGTGCCAGCAGCCCAGGGGGCCGGAGCTCCTACGAGCAGTACTTC. The V call is TRBV11-3, the J call TRBJ2-7; 8 nucleotides align to TRBD1. The CDR3 runs 15 residues. Germline CDR1 SGHNT, CDR2 YENEEA. V lost 5 bases and J lost 0; bases outside the gene matches: 6.

The genes are TRBV2 and TRBJ2-1; 7 bases map to TRBD1. J gave up 7 bases and V 7 bases, and 10 bases lay outside the gene matches. This CDR3 spans 14 amino acids. The germline gives CDR1 SNHLY, CDR2 FYNNEI. CDR3 bases: TGTGCCAGCACCGTGAGGGGGCTCGGGAATGAGCAGTTCTTC. Translated: CASTVRGLGNEQFF.

The chain uses TRBV7-6 and TRBJ2-2; 7 bases map to TRBD2. Germline CDR1 reads SGHVS; CDR2 reads FNYEAQ. This CDR3 contains 16 residues. The J segment lost 0 bases and the V segment lost 1 base, leaving 2 bases of the junction unmatched. The DNA of the CDR3 is TGTGCCAGCAGCTTAGACCTAGCGGCGAACACCGGGGAGCTGTTTTTT. It encodes CASSLDLAANTGELFF.

This clone came up a few times. The V call is TRBV14, the J call TRBJ2-7; 11 nucleotides line up with TRBD2. The CDR3 spans 15 residues. V trimming: 1 base; J trimming: 2 bases; junction bases outside the gene matches: 1. Germline loops: CDR1 SGHDN, CDR2 FVKESK. Here the CDR3 DNA reads TGTGCCAGCAGCCAAGGTAGCGGGAGGGCCTACGAGCAGTACTTC. It codes for CASSQGSGRAYEQYF. The whole variable domain, remainder taken from reference TRBV14 and TRBJ2-7, is EAGVTQFPSHSVIEKGQTVTLRCDPISGHDNLYWYRRVMGKEIKFLLHFVKESKQDESGMPNNRFLAERTGGTYSTLKVQPAELEDSGVYFCASSQGSGRAYEQYFGPGTRLTVT.

The genes are TRBV7-3 and TRBJ2-5, with D maybe TRBD1 (5 bases). V was trimmed by 1 base and J by 5 bases, leaving 14 bases between them. The CDR3 spans 15 residues. Germline V gene sequence: CDR1 SGHTA, CDR2 FQGTGA. The CDR3 region is CASSLRGRAAETQYF. The CDR3, as DNA: TGTGCCAGCAGCTTAAGGGGCCGGGCAGCCGAGACCCAGTACTTC.

V gene TRBV27 combines with J gene TRBJ2-7; the match to TRBD2 covers 12 bases. Per the germline V gene, CDR1 is MNHEY and CDR2 is SMNVEV (reference sequence). This CDR3 is built from 17 residues. J gave up 5 bases and V 0 bases, and 8 bases lay outside the gene matches. CDR3 coding DNA: TGTGCCAGCAGTTTATCTTATGGACTAGCGGGACTCAACGAGCAGTACTTC. This encodes CASSLSYGLAGLNEQYF.

This clone occurred a few times. This specimen includes other DNA sequences encoding the same CDR3. CDR3 region: CASSIRGLTDTQYF. CDR3 DNA: TGTGCCAGTAGTATTCGAGGACTCACAGATACGCAGTATTTT. This rearrangement joins TRBV19 to TRBJ2-3; D may be TRBD2 (5 bases). Between the trimmed V and J ends, which lost 3 bases and 2 bases, there was a span of 9 bases. Germline loops: CDR1 LNHDA, CDR2 SQIVND (reference sequence). The CDR3 covers 14 residues.

The CDR3 here is CASSLRLAGAQSIDEQFF. The CDR3 bases are TGTGCCAGCAGCTTAAGGCTAGCGGGGGCCCAAAGTATTGATGAGCAGTTCTTC. The chain carries TRBV7-2 and TRBJ2-1, with 10 bases matching TRBD2. Per germline, CDR1 SGHTA and CDR2 FQGNSA. CDR3 length equals 18 residues. The J segment lost 8 bases and the V segment lost 2 bases, leaving 15 bases of the junction unmatched. Drawing the rest from reference TRBV7-2 and TRBJ2-1, the complete variable domain is GAGVSQSPSNKVTEKGKDVELRCDPISGHTALYWYRQSLGQGLEFLIYFQGNSAPDKSGLPSDRFSAERTGGSVSTLTIQRTQQEDSAVYLCASSLRLAGAQSIDEQFFGPGTRLTVL.

The rearrangement joins TRBV7-3 to TRBJ2-2; D is possibly TRBD1 (6 bases). The CDR3 runs to 14 residues. Trimming stripped 1 base from V and 5 bases from J, with 8 bases between. Germline V gene sequence: CDR1 SGHTA, CDR2 FQGTGA. The CDR3 sequence: CASSLIRGTGELFF. Here the CDR3 DNA reads TGTGCCAGCAGCTTAATAAGGGGGACCGGGGAGCTGTTTTTT.

This CDR3 reads CASTGERSYNEQFF. For the CDR3, the DNA is TGTGCCTCAACAGGGGAGAGGTCCTACAATGAGCAGTTCTTC. The chain links TRBV2 to TRBJ2-1, with 7 bases that match TRBD1. V lost 11 bases to trimming and J lost 1 base; unmatched junction nucleotides: 8. This CDR3 has 14 residues. In germline, CDR1 is SNHLY, CDR2 FYNNEI. Based on the CDR3 plus reference TRBV2 and TRBJ2-1, the full variable domain is EPEVTQTPSHQVTQMGQEVILRCVPISNHLYFYWYRQILGQKVEFLVSFYNNEISEKSEIFDDQFSVERPDGSNFTLKIRSTKLEDSAMYFCASTGERSYNEQFFGPGTRLTVL.

The V gene is TRBV6-6, the J gene TRBJ2-1; no clear D. This CDR3 spans 12 amino acids. V lost 3 bases and J 10 bases, leaving 10 bases between the germline ends. Germline-derived CDR1 and CDR2 are MNHNY and SVGAGI (reference sequence). DNA for the CDR3: TGTGCCAGCAGTTATTTCGGTACGGAGCAGTTCTTC. This sequence encodes CASSYFGTEQFF.

This clone was recorded only once. CDR3 in amino acids: CASSLTTGGLNQPQHF. For the CDR3, the DNA is TGTGCCAGCAGCTTAACGACAGGGGGCCTCAATCAGCCCCAGCATTTT. The genes are TRBV7-6 and TRBJ1-5; 10 bases line up with TRBD1. This CDR3 contains 16 residues. CDR1 is SGHVS, CDR2 FNYEAQ, per germline. J gave up 3 bases and V 2 bases, and 4 bases lay outside the gene matches.

This clone was seen a few times. The V and J genes are TRBV5-1 and TRBJ2-3; 7 nucleotides align to TRBD2. The V gene end was trimmed by 1 base and the J gene end by 5 bases; junction bases not matched to a gene: 10. This CDR3 has 16 residues. Germline V gene sequence: CDR1 SGHRS, CDR2 YFSETQ. In DNA form, the CDR3 reads TGCGCCAGCAGCTTGCCCAGCGGGGCAAAGGGAGATACGCAGTATTTT. Translating it yields CASSLPSGAKGDTQYF.

This clone has only one observation. The chain joins TRBV7-2 to TRBJ1-5; possible D gene TRBD1, 5 bases. CDR3 length: 16 amino acids. Looked up from germline, CDR1 is SGHTA and CDR2 is FQGNSA. The V end was cut by 4 bases, the J end by 2 bases, with 15 bases between. The chain's CDR3 is CASSSSAGVRNQPQHF. DNA of the CDR3: TGTGCCAGCAGCTCCAGCGCGGGGGTTCGCAATCAGCCCCAGCATTTT.